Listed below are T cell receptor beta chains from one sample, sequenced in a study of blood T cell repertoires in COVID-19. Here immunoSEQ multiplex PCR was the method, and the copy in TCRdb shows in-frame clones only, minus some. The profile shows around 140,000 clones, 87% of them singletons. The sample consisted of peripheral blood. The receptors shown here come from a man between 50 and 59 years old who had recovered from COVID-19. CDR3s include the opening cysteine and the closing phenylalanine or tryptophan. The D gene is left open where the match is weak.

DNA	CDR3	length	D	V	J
TGCGCCAGCAGTGAGTCTGGCGGGGGGGGCACAGATACGCAGTATTTT	CASSESGGGGTDTQYF	16	TRBD2	TRBV10-1	TRBJ2-3
TGCAGCGTTGGGGACAGTGAGAACACTGAAGCTTTCTTT	CSVGDSENTEAFF	13	TRBD1	TRBV29-1	TRBJ1-1
TGTGCCAGTAGTATCAGAGGGGGGAACACTGAAGCTTTCTTT	CASSIRGGNTEAFF	14	NA	TRBV19	TRBJ1-1
TGTGCCAGCACTTGGACAGAGAACACTGAAGCTTTCTTT	CASTWTENTEAFF	13	NA	TRBV6-5	TRBJ1-1
TGTGCCAGCAGCCCAGGAGGAGGTCGGTACGAGCAGTACTTC	CASSPGGGRYEQYF	14	NA	TRBV11-3	TRBJ2-7
TGTGCCAGCAGATTTGTAGGGACAGATTATAATTCACCCCTCCACTTT	CASRFVGTDYNSPLHF	16	TRBD1	TRBV4-2	TRBJ1-6
TGTGCCAGTAGTATAGACAGGCAGAGCTCTGGAAACACCATATATTTT	CASSIDRQSSGNTIYF	16	NA	TRBV19	TRBJ1-3
TGTGCCAGCAGCGCGGGGGGGGCTGTGGGAGATACGCAGTATTTT	CASSAGGAVGDTQYF	15	TRBD2	TRBV9	TRBJ2-3
TGTGCCAGCAGCCCCCCGGGACAGGGGGGAGGAGAGACCCAGTACTTC	CASSPPGQGGGETQYF	16	TRBD1	TRBV5-4	TRBJ2-5
TGTGCCAGCAGTTACCTCCAGGGATCCGACACCGGGGAGCTGTTTTTT	CASSYLQGSDTGELFF	16	NA	TRBV6-5	TRBJ2-2